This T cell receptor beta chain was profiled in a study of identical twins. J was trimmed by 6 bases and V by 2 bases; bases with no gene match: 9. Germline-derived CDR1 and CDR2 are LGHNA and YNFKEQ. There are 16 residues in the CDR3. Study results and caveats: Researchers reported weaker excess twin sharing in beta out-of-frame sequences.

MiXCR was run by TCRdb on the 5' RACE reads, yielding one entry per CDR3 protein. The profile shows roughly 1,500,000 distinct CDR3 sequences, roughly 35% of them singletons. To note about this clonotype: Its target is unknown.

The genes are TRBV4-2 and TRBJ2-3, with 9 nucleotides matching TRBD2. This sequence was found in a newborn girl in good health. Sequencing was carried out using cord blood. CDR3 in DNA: TGTGCCAGCAGCCAAATCCTAGCGGGAAATAGGGATACGCAGTATTTT. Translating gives CASSQILAGNRDTQYF.